This TCR beta chain was found in a study of blood T cell repertoires in COVID-19. Study-wide context: Sites across the United States, Italy and Spain contributed samples from acute and convalescent COVID-19. T cells, B-cell-depleted T cells, or PBMCs supplied cDNA or gDNA.

Looked up from germline, CDR1 is MNHEY and CDR2 is SMNVEV (reference sequence). The CDR3 is made up of 15 amino acids. The ends were cut back, 5 bases at V and 3 bases at J, with 17 bases in the middle. Per the original data handling: Estimation of nucleated cell counts was performed using reference gene primer amplification. Clones were read by immunoSEQ multiplex PCR, and TCRdb kept only the in-frame ones, dropping some. The DNA was the basis for D and trimming; V, J and clone size are from that table. The sample carries around 130,000 clones, approximately 83% recorded once. V is TRBV27 and J is TRBJ2-7; D is possibly TRBD2 (5 bases). Sequenced input: peripheral blood. This sequence originates from a woman between 50 and 59 years old who had recovered from COVID-19. CDR3 sequence: CASSPVYRGFYEQYF. In nucleotides, the CDR3 is TGTGCCAGCAGTCCAGTCTATCGGGGTTTCTACGAGCAGTACTTC.